This T cell receptor beta chain was found in a study of cytomegalovirus exposure and HLA in healthy donors. The germline V gene has CDR1 SGHNT and CDR2 YENEEA. The CDR3 loop spans 17 amino acids. V was clipped by 2 bases and J by 4 bases, with 15 bases between them. PCR amplification relied on 60 Vbeta primers (plus 13 Jbeta primers). TCRdb's copy holds only in-frame clones and misses some; the assay was immunoSEQ multiplex PCR. Here the sample spans around 200,000 clones, 75% to 85% being singletons. The clonotype comes from a boy between 5 and 17 years old in good health and CMV-seronegative. This chain uses TRBV11-3 with TRBJ2-6; the D gene is possibly TRBD2 (5 bases). Sequences were obtained from PBMCs. In DNA, the CDR3 is TGTGCCAGCAGCTTACCACCAGCCGGGGTAGGGGCCAACGTCCTGACTTTC. It yields the protein CASSLPPAGVGANVLTF.